Each of the 27 T cell receptor beta chains below was sequenced from the same sample in a study of beta chain features in type 1 diabetes. Sequenced material consisted of expressed TCRB transcripts (all of the isolated RNA was reverse transcribed). Sequencing was performed with immunoSEQ multiplex PCR; in TCRdb, only in-frame clones are kept and a portion is missing. Of 350,000 to 450,000 clones listed, about 15% are singletons. The source material was naive CD4+ T cells from blood. The receptors stem from a man aged 30-40 years in good health.

This chain uses TRBV14 with TRBJ2-7; D unclear. This CDR3 is built from 13 residues. Germline V gene sequence: CDR1 SGHDN, CDR2 FVKESK. The germline V and J ends were trimmed by 4 bases and 5 bases, with 12 bases remaining between them. This CDR3 is CASSPHLPHEQYV. The CDR3 DNA reads as TGTGCCAGCAGCCCCCACCTCCCCCACGAGCAGTACGTC.

This clone was found a few times. V usage is TRBV10-3 and J usage is TRBJ2-4; D gene uncertain. The germline gives CDR1 ENHRY, CDR2 SYGVKD. There are 15 residues in the CDR3. The V end lost 1 base, the J end lost 0 bases, and 7 bases lay between the germline ends. The CDR3 coding sequence is TGTGCCATCAGTGAGTTGGGCTTAGCCAAAAACATTCAGTACTTC. This gives the protein CAISELGLAKNIQYF.

In its sample, this clone was seen a few times. The chain joins TRBV5-1 to TRBJ2-1, with TRBD2 as a possible D gene (5 bases). From germline, CDR1 is SGHRS and CDR2 YFSETQ. The ends were cut back, 0 bases at V and 5 bases at J, with 9 bases in the middle. CDR3 size: 14 residues. Here the CDR3 reads CASSLAVRDNEQFF. The DNA for the CDR3 is TGCGCCAGCAGCTTGGCCGTGAGGGACAATGAGCAGTTCTTC. The full variable domain, rest sourced from reference TRBV5-1 and TRBJ2-1, is KAGVTQTPRYLIKTRGQQVTLSCSPISGHRSVSWYQQTPGQGLQFLFEYFSETQRNKGNFPGRFSGRQFSNSRSEMNVSTLELGDSALYLCASSLAVRDNEQFFGPGTRLTVL.

This clone was observed a handful of times. The V call is TRBV30, the J call TRBJ1-1, with D possibly TRBD1 on 6 matching bases. Germline assignment: CDR1 GTSNPN and CDR2 SVGIG (reference sequence). This CDR3 has 13 amino acids. Trimming removed 5 bases at V and 4 bases at J, with 14 bases between. For the CDR3, the DNA is TGTGCCTGGGCACCTGACAGGAGCACTGAAGCTTTCTTT. Translation: CAWAPDRSTEAFF.

The V and J genes are TRBV5-1 and TRBJ2-1; 10 bases fit TRBD2. This CDR3 is 16 amino acids long. CDR1 and CDR2 from the germline V gene are SGHRS and YFSETQ. V lost 3 bases to trimming and J lost 7 bases; unmatched junction nucleotides: 10. Here the CDR3 DNA reads TGCGCCAGCAGCTCCCGAAGCGGGGGGGCCGGAAATGAGCAGTTCTTC. Residues: CASSSRSGGAGNEQFF. Full variable domain (remainder filled in from reference TRBV5-1 and TRBJ2-1): KAGVTQTPRYLIKTRGQQVTLSCSPISGHRSVSWYQQTPGQGLQFLFEYFSETQRNKGNFPGRFSGRQFSNSRSEMNVSTLELGDSALYLCASSSRSGGAGNEQFFGPGTRLTVL.

The chain recombines TRBV5-1 with TRBJ2-2, with D uncertain. Looked up from germline, CDR1 is SGHRS and CDR2 is YFSETQ. V was shortened by 3 bases and J by 1 base, with 4 bases between the two germline ends. The CDR3 runs to 13 residues. The CDR3 region is CASSSENTGELFF. CDR3 sequence (DNA): TGCGCCAGCAGCTCAGAGAACACCGGGGAGCTGTTTTTT.

In regard to this clone: Mismatch with germline at one junction end may stem from a read error. V gene TRBV7-7 combines with J gene TRBJ2-5; the D gene is possibly TRBD2 (6 bases). The V gene's germline CDR1 is SSHAT and CDR2 FNYEAQ (reference sequence). The CDR3 length is 13 residues. CDR3 residues: CASSSPGEETQYF. In DNA form, the CDR3 reads TGTGCTAGCAGCTCCCCGGGAGAAGAGACCCAGTACTTC.

The V and J genes are TRBV7-2 and TRBJ2-7; 7 positions agree with TRBD1. J lost 9 bases, V lost 1 base, and 15 bases had no gene match. The CDR3 spans 16 residues. The germline gives CDR1 SGHTA, CDR2 FQGNSA. CDR3 sequence: CASSLVGLTGLHGQYV. CDR3 bases: TGTGCCAGCAGCTTAGTCGGGTTGACAGGGTTGCATGGGCAGTACGTC.

This clone was recorded a few times. The chain is built from TRBV19 and TRBJ2-1; the match to TRBD2 covers 11 bases. V lost 7 bases, J lost 9 bases, and 8 bases stayed unmatched. The CDR3 sequence is 14 residues long. Germline assignment: CDR1 LNHDA and CDR2 SQIVND (reference sequence). CDR3 DNA: TGTGCCAGTAAAATACTAGCGGGGGACGGTGAGCAGTTCTTC. Its translation: CASKILAGDGEQFF.

This clone occurred a few times. The V call is TRBV7-2, the J call TRBJ2-3, with D uncertain. CDR1 and CDR2 from the germline V gene are SGHTA and FQGNSA. V lost 5 bases and J lost 2, with 8 bases in between. CDR3 length: 13 amino acids. The CDR3 region is CASSLLSTDTQYF. The DNA for the CDR3 is TGTGCCAGCAGCCTACTTTCCACAGATACGCAGTATTTT. Combining the CDR3 with reference TRBV7-2 and TRBJ2-3 gives the whole variable domain GAGVSQSPSNKVTEKGKDVELRCDPISGHTALYWYRQSLGQGLEFLIYFQGNSAPDKSGLPSDRFSAERTGGSVSTLTIQRTQQEDSAVYLCASSLLSTDTQYFGPGTRLTVL.

Notes on this clone: In the same sample, other DNA sequences code for this CDR3. The chain links TRBV7-9 to TRBJ2-5; D uncertain. CDR3 length equals 12 residues. Trimming took 3 bases from V and 4 from J, leaving 6 bases between them. Germline V gene sequence: CDR1 SEHNR, CDR2 FQNEAQ (reference sequence). CDR3 sequence reads: CASSLSRETQYF. CDR3 coding DNA: TGTGCCAGCAGCTTGTCTCGAGAGACCCAGTACTTC.

This rearrangement joins TRBV6-5 to TRBJ1-2; 7 bases are a match to TRBD1. Germline trimming cut 2 bases from V and 4 bases from J; bases unmatched to any gene: 7. The CDR3 runs 15 residues. Germline lookup yields CDR1 MNHEY and CDR2 SVGAGI. The CDR3 loop reads CASSYGTENVYGYTF. In DNA form, the CDR3 reads TGTGCCAGCAGTTACGGGACAGAGAACGTCTATGGCTACACCTTC.

This clone has only a few counts. The chain is built from TRBV7-2 and TRBJ2-3, with D possibly TRBD2 on 6 matching bases. The germline V and J ends were trimmed by 5 bases and 9 bases, with 18 bases remaining between them. This CDR3 has 14 amino acids. Germline CDR1 is SGHTA and CDR2 is FQGNSA. As DNA, the CDR3 is TGTGCCAGCAGCCTGGGACCGTTAGCGGAGACGCAGTATTTT. Its protein is CASSLGPLAETQYF.

The chain recombines TRBV7-6 with TRBJ2-3, with 8 bases fitting TRBD1. The length of the CDR3 is 15 residues. The J segment lost 3 bases and the V segment lost 0 bases, leaving 2 bases of the junction unmatched. Germline V lookup: CDR1 SGHVS, CDR2 FNYEAQ. The CDR3 sequence is CASSLAGQDTDTQYF. Written as DNA, the CDR3 is TGTGCCAGCAGCTTAGCGGGACAGGATACAGATACGCAGTATTTT.

This clone was picked up a small number of times. This rearrangement joins TRBV7-2 to TRBJ2-5; 7 bases are shared with TRBD2. This CDR3 spans 15 amino acids. Germline CDR1 reads SGHTA; CDR2 reads FQGNSA. With 3 bases clipped from V and 4 bases from J, the junction kept 8 bases outside the gene matches. CDR3 bases: TGTGCCAGCAGCTTGCGGCGGGAGTCGGGAGAGACCCAGTACTTC. Amino acids: CASSLRRESGETQYF.

This chain uses TRBV9 with TRBJ2-7; TRBD2 matches 8 bases. The CDR3 is 15 amino acids. The germline CDR1 and CDR2 sequences are SGDLS and YYNGEE. Trimming removed 4 bases from V and 3 bases from J; junction bases left unmatched: 9. CDR3 bases: TGTGCCAGCAGCAGCCGGCGGGAGGACGACTACGAGCAGTACGTC. It yields the protein CASSSRREDDYEQYV.

The chain carries TRBV9 and TRBJ2-5; the D gene is possibly TRBD2 (5 bases). V was clipped by 0 bases and J by 2 bases, with 17 bases between them. The CDR3 spans 17 residues. Looked up from germline, CDR1 is SGDLS and CDR2 is YYNGEE. Here the CDR3 DNA reads TGTGCCAGCAGCGTAGGGAGAGCGGTTACAATTCAAGAGACCCAGTACTTC. Its translation: CASSVGRAVTIQETQYF.

This clone was observed a handful of times. The chain couples TRBV7-6 to TRBJ1-5; D is perhaps TRBD1 (5 bases). CDR1 and CDR2 from the germline V gene are SGHVS and FNYEAQ. V was clipped by 2 bases and J by 6 bases, with 8 bases between them. The CDR3 sequence is 13 residues long. The CDR3 DNA reads as TGTGCCAGCAGCTTAAGGGGCGGTCAGCCCCAGCATTTT. Its translation is CASSLRGGQPQHF.

The rearrangement joins TRBV1 to TRBJ2-1; the D call in the table, TRBD2, was not verified against the DNA. TRBV1 is an annotated pseudogene. The CDR3 covers 14 residues. DNA for the CDR3: TGCACCAACAACAGCGGGATCTTCGACAATGAGCAGTTCTTC. Translated, it gives CTNNSGIFDNEQFF.

This chain uses TRBV7-9 with TRBJ1-4; no clear D. This CDR3 is built from 12 residues. Trimming shortened V by 1 base and J by 14 bases, and 11 bases separated the two germline ends. Germline V gene sequence: CDR1 SEHNR, CDR2 FQNEAQ (reference sequence). CDR3 DNA: TGTGCCAGCAGCTTAGGGCAGGAGTGGCTGTTTTTT. Protein product: CASSLGQEWLFF.

V and J are TRBV9 and TRBJ2-5, with 10 nucleotides matching TRBD2. The CDR3 is 15 amino acids. The germline CDR1 and CDR2 sequences are SGDLS and YYNGEE. J was trimmed by 2 bases and V by 2 bases; bases with no gene match: 3. The CDR3 bases are TGTGCCAGCAGCGTCCATAGCGGGGGGCAAGAGACCCAGTACTTC. Translation gives CASSVHSGGQETQYF.

The chain employs TRBV4-1 and TRBJ2-3; no clear D gene. Germline assignment: CDR1 MGHRA and CDR2 YSYEKL. This CDR3 has 14 amino acids. V dropped 1 base and J dropped 4 bases, with 9 bases sitting between them. Here the CDR3 reads CASSQARGSDTQYF. The CDR3, as DNA: TGCGCCAGCAGCCAAGCCCGCGGCTCAGATACGCAGTATTTT.

The CDR3 DNA sequence: TGTGCCAGTAGTATAGGACCGAACAATGAGCAGTTCTTC. Translated: CASSIGPNNEQFF. V gene TRBV19 combines with J gene TRBJ2-1; D is undetermined. The CDR3 covers 13 residues. Trimming left V 1 base short and J 5 bases short, with 6 bases between. Germline values: CDR1 LNHDA, CDR2 SQIVND (reference sequence). Drawing the rest from reference TRBV19 and TRBJ2-1, the complete variable domain is DGGITQSPKYLFRKEGQNVTLSCEQNLNHDAMYWYRQDPGQGLRLIYYSQIVNDFQKGDIAEGYSVSREKKESFPLTVTSAQKNPTAFYLCASSIGPNNEQFFGPGTRLTVL.

The chain combines TRBV6-5 with TRBJ1-2; 7 bases map to TRBD1. Germline values: CDR1 MNHEY, CDR2 SVGAGI. The CDR3 spans 12 residues. Trimming cost V 6 bases and J 8 bases; bases outside gene matches: 6. DNA for the CDR3: TGTGCCAGCAGACGACAGGGCCGGGGCTACACCTTC. It is translated as CASRRQGRGYTF.

The chain links TRBV7-2 to TRBJ1-1; a possible D gene is TRBD1 (5 bases). Trimming left V 3 bases short and J 4 bases short, with 9 bases between. The germline V gene has CDR1 SGHTA and CDR2 FQGNSA. The CDR3 is made up of 13 amino acids. CDR3 sequence reads: CASSFPRATEAFF. The CDR3 DNA reads as TGTGCCAGCAGCTTTCCCAGGGCCACTGAAGCTTTCTTT.

This clone was recorded a few times. V is TRBV6-7 and J is TRBJ2-5, with D unresolved. TRBV6-7 is noted as an ORF with a role that remains uncertain. Deletions cut 4 bases from V and 4 bases from J, with 10 bases between. The CDR3 has 13 amino acids. The CDR3 sequence is CASSLHDRETQYF. CDR3 in DNA: TGTGCCAGCAGTTTACATGATCGAGAGACCCAGTACTTC.

This rearrangement joins TRBV18 to TRBJ2-3; tentative D call: TRBD2 (7 bases). The CDR3 is 18 amino acids. Looked up from germline, CDR1 is KGHSH and CDR2 is LQKENI. V was trimmed by 4 bases and J by 0 bases, leaving 20 bases between them. The chain's CDR3 is CASSLGRGGQISTDTQYF. CDR3 DNA: TGTGCCAGCTCACTGGGCCGCGGGGGCCAAATTAGCACAGATACGCAGTATTTT. The full variable domain, in which reference TRBV18 and TRBJ2-3 provide the parts outside the CDR3, is NAGVMQNPRHLVRRRGQEARLRCSPMKGHSHVYWYRQLPEEGLKFMVYLQKENIIDESGMPKERFSAEFPKEGPSILRIQQVVRGDSAAYFCASSLGRGGQISTDTQYFGPGTRLTVL.